A single sample gave rise to the 8 T cell receptor beta chains below, sequenced in a study. The sorted Tregs were CD4+CD25+CD127-/low cells. One entry per CDR3 protein, called by TCRdb with MiXCR from the 5' RACE reads. The table records roughly 60,000 distinct CDR3 sequences, 26% of them present only once. Material for sequencing was tumor-infiltrating Tregs sorted from the breast tumor. These receptor sequences come from a female donor with breast cancer.

The table lists this clonotype with a few counts. V is TRBV6-1 and J is TRBJ1-2; D remains unclear. The V gene's germline CDR1 is MNHNS and CDR2 SASEGT. This CDR3 is built from 14 residues. The V gene lost 1 base and the J gene lost 1 base, with 7 bases spanning the gap. CDR3 DNA sequence: TGTGCCAGCAGTGAAGAGCAGTTTAACTATGGCTACACCTTC. This sequence encodes CASSEEQFNYGYTF.

The rearrangement joins TRBV4-1 to TRBJ1-5, with a weak D call TRBD1 (6 bases). Germline CDR1 and CDR2: MGHRA and YSYEKL. The CDR3 length is 14 residues. V lost 4 bases and J lost 0, with 7 bases in between. The CDR3 reads CASSPGHSNQPQHF. The CDR3 region has the DNA TGCGCCAGCAGCCCGGGACATAGCAATCAGCCCCAGCATTTT.

The chain recombines TRBV7-8 with TRBJ2-7; no clear D. CDR3 length equals 14 residues. The V gene's germline CDR1 is SGHVS and CDR2 FQNEAQ. V dropped 2 bases and J dropped 5 bases, with 13 bases sitting between them. The CDR3 DNA follows: TGTGCCAGCAGCTTAATGCGAGACGGCGACGAGCAGTACTTC. It yields the protein CASSLMRDGDEQYF.

This clonotype was picked up many times. V is TRBV29-1 and J is TRBJ2-7, with 11 positions matching TRBD1. There are 13 residues in the CDR3. V lost 3 bases to trimming and J lost 3 bases; unmatched junction nucleotides: 1. Germline CDR1 SQVTM, CDR2 ANQGSEA. CDR3 region: CSVDGTGGYEQYF. CDR3 nucleotide sequence: TGCAGCGTTGATGGGACAGGGGGCTACGAGCAGTACTTC.

This clonotype was counted at least ten times. The J gene is TRBJ1-1, the V gene TRBV6-2 or TRBV6-3; D is ambiguous. V lost 9 bases, J lost 1 base, and 12 bases lay in between. This CDR3 is 13 amino acids long. Germline CDR1 is MNHEY and CDR2 is SVGEGT. CDR3: CASTLHSNTEAFF. Written as DNA, the CDR3 is TGTGCCAGTACATTACACTCGAACACTGAAGCTTTCTTT.

The chain employs TRBV24-1 and TRBJ2-1; 7 positions agree with TRBD1. Germline CDR1 reads KGHDR; CDR2 reads SFDVKD. J was trimmed by 8 bases and V by 0 bases; bases with no gene match: 6. The CDR3 covers 15 residues. CDR3: CATSDLNRGVHEQFF. The CDR3 DNA reads as TGTGCCACCAGTGATTTGAACAGGGGAGTCCATGAGCAGTTCTTC.

This clonotype was detected ten times or more. The chain couples TRBV25-1 to TRBJ1-5; D is possibly TRBD1 (6 bases). This CDR3 is built from 14 residues. The germline V gene has CDR1 MGHDK and CDR2 SYGVNS. Trimming took 5 bases from V and 6 from J, leaving 14 bases between them. This CDR3 reads CASSSGGASQPQHF. For the CDR3, the DNA is TGTGCCAGCAGTAGCGGGGGGGCGAGTCAGCCCCAGCATTTT.

A few counts support this clonotype. The chain combines TRBV6-5 with TRBJ1-2, with TRBD1 identical over 10 bases. Germline V CDR1 and CDR2: MNHEY, SVGAGI. The J segment lost 4 bases and the V segment lost 6 bases, leaving 11 bases of the junction unmatched. The CDR3 has 16 amino acids. The CDR3 sequence is CASSGPSTGGSYGYTF. CDR3 DNA sequence: TGTGCCAGCAGCGGGCCATCGACAGGGGGCAGCTATGGCTACACCTTC.